The rows below give T cell receptor beta chains drawn from one sample of a study of shared clonotypes between healthy human individuals. Repertoires were generated with immunoSEQ multiplex PCR, while TCRdb's copy carries only in-frame clones and drops some. Among some 2 million clones listed, less than 95% were seen once. Sequencing was done on a sample of naive CD8+ T cells sorted from blood. Receptor source: a man in his late teens or twenties in good health. Each CDR3 is given with its conserved first and last residue. The D gene is left open where the match is weak. Clone size, where shown, is once, few, many, or a class for clones that have expanded.

TGCGCCAGCAGCTTGGTAGCGGGGGGCGCGTTTGGCTACACCTTC	CASSLVAGGAFGYTF	TRBV5-1	NA	TRBJ1-2	NA
TGTGCCAGCAGTTACGGTCCTCCGAGCTCCTACGAGCAGTACTTC	CASSYGPPSSYEQYF	TRBV2	NA	TRBJ2-7	NA
TGTGCCAGCATACCGGGCGCGGGAAACACCATATATTTT	CASIPGAGNTIYF	TRBV2	NA	TRBJ1-3	NA
TGCGCCAGCAGCCAAGATCTAACGGCAGGGGTTGCCTACGAGCAGTACTTC	CASSQDLTAGVAYEQYF	TRBV4-3	NA	TRBJ2-7	NA
TGTGCCAGCAGCGCCTCCAGGGGGCGCGCTGACAATGAGCAGTTCTTC	CASSASRGRADNEQFF	TRBV2	TRBD1	TRBJ2-1	NA
TGTGCCAGCAGCCAAGGGGAACAGTTGAACACTGAAGCTTTCTTT	CASSQGEQLNTEAFF	TRBV14	NA	TRBJ1-1	NA
TGTGCCAGCAGCTTAGTTGTGGGAAACTATGGCTACACCTTC	CASSLVVGNYGYTF	TRBV7-9	NA	TRBJ1-2	NA
TGTGCCAGCAGTCCGGAGGGGTGGGGCTACACCTTC	CASSPEGWGYTF	TRBV6-5	NA	TRBJ1-2	NA
TGTGCCAGCAGCGTAACTGGGGTTGAAACTGAAGCTTTCTTT	CASSVTGVETEAFF	TRBV9	NA	TRBJ1-1	NA
TGTGCCAGCAGTCGCCGGGACGGAACCTACGAGCAGTACTTC	CASSRRDGTYEQYF	TRBV6-5	NA	TRBJ2-7	NA
TGTGCCAGCGCGGGACAGGGGTACGAGCAGTACTTC	CASAGQGYEQYF	TRBV5-6	TRBD1	TRBJ2-7	once
TGTGCCAGCAGCCAAGAATCGGCTTTCGAGGCATTGGACTACGAGCAGTACTTC	CASSQESAFEALDYEQYF	TRBV14	NA	TRBJ2-7	NA
TGTGCCTGGAGCGACAGGACAGGGCTCTATGGCTACACCTTC	CAWSDRTGLYGYTF	TRBV30	TRBD1	TRBJ1-2	NA
TGTGCCAGCAGCTTAGACCTTGGGGGAAAACTGTTTTTT	CASSLDLGGKLFF	TRBV7-9	NA	TRBJ1-4	NA
TGTGCCAGCAGCCTCATTGAGCCCTCTTCCCACCACGAGCAGTACTTC	CASSLIEPSSHHEQYF	TRBV6-6	NA	TRBJ2-7	NA
TGTGCCAGCAGGGAGGGGGTTTGGGACACTGAAGCTTTCTTT	CASREGVWDTEAFF	TRBV6-1	NA	TRBJ1-1	NA
TGTGCCAGCAGCTTGACGAACACTGAAGCTTTCTTT	CASSLTNTEAFF	TRBV5-6	NA	TRBJ1-1	NA
TGTGCCACCAGCAGAGTCCCTAGCGCCAATGAGCAGTTCTTC	CATSRVPSANEQFF	TRBV15	NA	TRBJ2-1	once
TGTGCCAGCAGCTTGCGGGGTGATGGCTACACCTTC	CASSLRGDGYTF	TRBV7-9	NA	TRBJ1-2	once
TGTGCCGTCCTAGGGATTTCCTACGAGCAGTACTTC	CAVLGISYEQYF	TRBV28	NA	TRBJ2-7	NA
TGTGCCAGCAGTTTCCCCGGGATGCCTATTGATAGCAATCAGCCCCAGCATTTT	CASSFPGMPIDSNQPQHF	TRBV28	NA	TRBJ1-5	NA
TGCGCCAGCAGCCCGACAGGGAGCTATAACTATGGCTACACCTTC	CASSPTGSYNYGYTF	TRBV4-1	TRBD1	TRBJ1-2	once